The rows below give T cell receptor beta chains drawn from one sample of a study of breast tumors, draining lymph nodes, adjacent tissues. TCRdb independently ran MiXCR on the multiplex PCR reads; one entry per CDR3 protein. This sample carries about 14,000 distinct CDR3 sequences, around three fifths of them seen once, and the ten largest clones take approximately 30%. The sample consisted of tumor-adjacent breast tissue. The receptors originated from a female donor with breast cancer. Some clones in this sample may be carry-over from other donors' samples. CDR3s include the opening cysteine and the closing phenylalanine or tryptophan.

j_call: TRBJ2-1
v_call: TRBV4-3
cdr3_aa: CASSLRSAYNEQFF

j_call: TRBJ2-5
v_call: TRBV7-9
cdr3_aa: CASRASGSQETQYF

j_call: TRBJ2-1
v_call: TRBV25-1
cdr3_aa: CASSKGQHNEQFF

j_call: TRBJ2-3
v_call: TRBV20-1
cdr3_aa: CSLAGAGGTDTQYF

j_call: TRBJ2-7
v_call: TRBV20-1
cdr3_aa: CSASPMAEQYF

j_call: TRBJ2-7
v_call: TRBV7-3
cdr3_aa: CASSVPGDCEQYF

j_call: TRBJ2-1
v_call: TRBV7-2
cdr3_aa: CASSLARVLAGASPYNEQFF

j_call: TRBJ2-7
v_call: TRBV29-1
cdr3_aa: CSVMAGGWGEQYF

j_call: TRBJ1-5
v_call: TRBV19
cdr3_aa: CASRTQGATQPQHF

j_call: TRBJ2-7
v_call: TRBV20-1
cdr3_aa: CSARDPGTSWYEQYF

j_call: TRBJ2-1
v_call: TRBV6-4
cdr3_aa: CASSREQGGYNEQFF

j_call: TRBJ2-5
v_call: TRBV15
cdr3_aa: CASSPPSKTQYF

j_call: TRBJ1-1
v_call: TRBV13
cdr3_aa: CASSLRPGTEAFF

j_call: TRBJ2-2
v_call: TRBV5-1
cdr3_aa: CASSFGTGELFF

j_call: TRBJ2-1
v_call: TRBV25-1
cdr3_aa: CASRDPGRQFF

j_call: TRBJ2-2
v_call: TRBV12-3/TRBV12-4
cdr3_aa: CASRPSGRGLSGELFF